Given below is one T cell receptor (beta chain) in context. Its antigen is currently not known. No much larger clone is present one base from it, and per-base qualities are unavailable. A second Seattle source provided samples from volunteer blood donors who had recovered from COVID-19. The collaborating institutions used their own protocols to collect whole blood in K2EDTA tubes. For TCRbeta analysis, collaborators shipped samples as frozen whole blood, isolated PBMCs, or DNA extracted from either of those sample types. The immunoSEQ Assay, a bias-controlled multiplex PCR, was used to amplify TCRbeta CDR3 regions from genomic DNA. As for the authors' bioinformatics: Within the assay, amplification of reference gene primers was used to estimate how many nucleated cells each sample contained. Sequence reads were collapsed and filtered to measure the absolute abundance of every unique TCRbeta CDR3 rearrangement. For each sample, productive Simpson clonality was calculated by taking the square root of Simpson's diversity index across productive rearrangements. Here the immuneACCESS table is served through TCRdb, limited to in-frame sequences with V and J called. Missing clones are a known gap in these copies; in checked studies unresolved V genes cover under half, and the rest lacks a known reason. The DNA was the basis for D and trimming; V, J and clone size are from that table. This sample is represented by roughly 230,000 clones; roughly nine tenths of them were singletons. Roughly 4.8% of the sample is held by the ten biggest clonotypes.

This sample is drawn from a study of blood T cell repertoires in COVID-19 (dated by TCRdb to between 2020 and 2021). Regarding the study in general: The collaborator samples originated in the United States, Italy and Spain and spanned the acute and convalescent phases of COVID-19. The prospective study material was composed of cDNA or gDNA derived from T cells, B-cell-depleted T cells, or PBMCs. Subjects who had been exposed to COVID-19, were actively infected with it, or had recovered from it provided the deeply sampled blood TCRbeta repertoires that made up the dataset. The repertoires were released in a freely available public database meant as a resource for research on the immune response to SARS-CoV-2. The samples were drawn from two sources: the first 160 participants of the ongoing ImmuneRACE study, and 1,000 to 1,500 subjects contributed by 6 global collaborators. Nearly every sample came with metadata listing a de-identified subject ID, COVID-19 status, age in years and sex. Where HLA class I and class II types were available, the types were taken from metadata supplied by the sample provider, not from assay-based typing. Study-level results and caveats: How much clinical and demographic metadata was included differed by source and by participant, and the metadata was provided uncurated.

Sequencing input: peripheral blood. This receptor was obtained from a woman in her thirties or forties who had recovered from COVID-19.

Read as DNA, the sequence is TGTGCCAGCAGCTTAGTTCTCGGGGAGCTGTTTTTT. It is translated as CASSLVLGELFF. The V and J segments used are TRBV7-8 and TRBJ2-2; the D gene identity is not certain. Deletion took 1 base off V and 7 bases off J, with a span of 4 bases between the germline ends. CDR1 and CDR2 were assigned from the germline V gene as SGHVS and FQNEAQ. Counted from cysteine to phenylalanine, this CDR3 has 12 amino acids. CDR3 DNA only is kept here, 36 bases in frame from base 1.